These 30 T cell receptor beta chains were all obtained from the same sample, sequenced in a study of post-analysis software for immune sequencing data. Study-wide points: Controls showed lower frequencies than patients for five TRBV segments, and TRBV5-6, TRBV5-1 and TRBV20-1 were among these.

Presence of unique molecular identifiers characterized the TCR beta cDNA libraries. A single record per CDR3 protein comes from TCRdb applying MiXCR to the PCR reads. This sample yields a few hundred thousand distinct CDR3 sequences, of which approximately 31% are seen a single time; approximately 6% belongs to the top ten. Which antigens these TCRs recognize remains unknown. The sequenced sample was blood. The receptors come from a girl aged 2 to 17 with multiple sclerosis.

In this sample, this clonotype turned up a few times. The chain carries TRBV5-1 and TRBJ2-5; 8 nucleotides align to TRBD1. With the DNA end fitting TRBJ2-7 better, the J assignment may be wrong. Germline CDR1 SGHRS, CDR2 YFSETQ. The CDR3 consists of 14 residues. Here the CDR3 reads CASSGPGQAYEQYF. The CDR3 DNA follows: TGCGCCAGCAGCGGGCCGGGACAGGCATACGAGCAGTACTTC.

The genes are TRBV18 and TRBJ2-1; possible D gene TRBD1, 5 bases. The V end lost 3 bases, the J end lost 6 bases, and 15 bases lay between the germline ends. Per germline, CDR1 KGHSH and CDR2 LQKENI. This CDR3 region has 15 residues. CDR3 bases: TGTGCCAGCTCACCTTGGGCAGGGCCCTCCAATGAGCAGTTCTTC. Protein product: CASSPWAGPSNEQFF.

This clonotype came up a few times. The gene calls are TRBV5-1 and TRBJ2-1; D not resolved. Germline V CDR1 and CDR2: SGHRS, YFSETQ. The germline V and J ends were trimmed by 1 base and 8 bases, with 10 bases remaining between them. The CDR3 loop spans 13 amino acids. CDR3 nucleotides: TGCGCCAGCAGCTTGCCGGGTAACGATGAGCAGTTCTTC. Amino acids: CASSLPGNDEQFF.

This clonotype was observed a handful of times. The chain couples TRBV2 to TRBJ2-4; D is unresolved. From germline, CDR1 is SNHLY and CDR2 FYNNEI. The CDR3 contains 14 residues. V was trimmed by 5 bases and J by 1 base, leaving 9 bases between them. The CDR3 reads CASSTDGAKNIQYF. The DNA of the CDR3 is TGTGCCAGCAGTACCGACGGCGCCAAAAACATTCAGTACTTC. Full variable domain (remainder filled in from reference TRBV2 and TRBJ2-4): EPEVTQTPSHQVTQMGQEVILRCVPISNHLYFYWYRQILGQKVEFLVSFYNNEISEKSEIFDDQFSVERPDGSNFTLKIRSTKLEDSAMYFCASSTDGAKNIQYFGAGTRLSVL.

To note about this clonotype: The junction shows a germline mismatch at one end, possibly a read error. The chain joins TRBV12-3 or TRBV12-4 to TRBJ2-3; TRBD2 agrees at 12 bases. CDR3 length: 17 residues. CDR3 amino acids: CASSHKQTSGGSDAQYF. The CDR3 DNA reads as TGTGCCAGCAGTCACAAACAGACTAGCGGGGGTTCAGATGCGCAGTATTTT.

The rearrangement joins TRBV11-1 to TRBJ2-3, with D perhaps TRBD2 (5 bases). The germline CDR1 and CDR2 sequences are SGHAT and FQDESV (reference sequence). The ends were cut back, 5 bases at V and 2 bases at J, with 14 bases in the middle. The CDR3 totals 15 residues. CDR3 sequence: CASSRAVEVTDTQYF. The CDR3 region has the DNA TGTGCCAGCAGCCGAGCGGTCGAGGTCACAGATACGCAGTATTTT. Supplemented by reference TRBV11-1 and TRBJ2-3, the full variable domain reads EAEVAQSPRYKITEKSQAVAFWCDPISGHATLYWYRQILGQGPELLVQFQDESVVDDSQLPKDRFSAERLKGVDSTLKIQPAELGDSAMYLCASSRAVEVTDTQYFGPGTRLTVL.

This clonotype showed up just a few times. Compared with germline, one end of the junction differs, possibly owing to a read error. The chain combines TRBV6-2 or TRBV6-3 with TRBJ2-5, with TRBD2 as a possible D gene (6 bases). CDR1 and CDR2 (germline): MNHEY, SVGEGT. CDR3 length equals 15 residues. The CDR3 coding sequence is TGTGCTAGCAGTTTGGGACTCAGGTACCAAGAGACCCAGTACTTC. Translation gives CASSLGLRYQETQYF.

This clonotype showed up just a few times. The V call is TRBV7-2, the J call TRBJ1-1; D possibly corresponds to TRBD1 (5 bases). CDR1 SGHTA and CDR2 FQGNSA come from the germline V gene. Trimming stripped 2 bases from V and 5 bases from J, with 9 bases between. The CDR3 contains 13 residues. This CDR3 reads CASSLQRGTEAFF. The CDR3 DNA reads TGTGCCAGCAGCTTACAGAGGGGTACTGAAGCTTTCTTT.

This clonotype was found a few times. This rearrangement joins TRBV7-2 to TRBJ2-7, with 13 bases matching TRBD2. This CDR3 has 18 amino acids. The germline CDR1 and CDR2 sequences are SGHTA and FQGNSA. The J segment lost 7 bases and the V segment lost 5 bases, leaving 17 bases of the junction unmatched. CDR3 amino acids: CASSPHRTSGGPPREQYF. CDR3 sequence (DNA): TGTGCCAGCAGCCCGCACCGGACTAGCGGGGGCCCTCCTCGGGAGCAGTACTTC.

Concerning this clonotype itself: At one of its ends the junction is not consistent with the germline gene, which may arise from a read error. The chain carries TRBV7-7 and TRBJ1-1, with D possibly being TRBD1 (6 bases). The V gene's germline CDR1 is SSHAT and CDR2 FNYEAQ (reference sequence). This CDR3 spans 17 amino acids. The CDR3 sequence is CASSSSLGTSFAREAFF. The CDR3 nucleotides are TGTGCTAGCAGCTCTTCTCTCGGGACAAGCTTTGCAAGGGAAGCTTTCTTT.

This clonotype was found a few times. J is TRBJ1-2 and V is TRBV12-3 or TRBV12-4; tentatively, D is TRBD1 (6 bases). Trimming took 6 bases from V and 4 from J, leaving 18 bases between them. This CDR3 region has 15 residues. CDR3 sequence reads: CASSSGVGGSYGYTF. In DNA form, the CDR3 reads TGTGCCAGCAGCTCAGGAGTCGGGGGCTCCTATGGCTACACCTTC.

This clonotype was counted a few times. The chain has TRBV7-6 and TRBJ2-1; D remains unclear. With 6 bases removed from V and 4 bases from J, the gap between germline ends came to 10 bases. This CDR3 spans 13 amino acids. CDR1 and CDR2 from the germline V gene are SGHVS and FNYEAQ. This chain's CDR3 is CASSGNRYNEQFF. As DNA, the CDR3 is TGTGCCAGCAGTGGGAATCGGTACAATGAGCAGTTCTTC. Full variable domain (outside the CDR3, taken from reference TRBV7-6 and TRBJ2-1): GAGVSQSPRYKVTKRGQDVALRCDPISGHVSLYWYRQALGQGPEFLTYFNYEAQQDKSGLPNDRFSAERPEGSISTLTIQRTEQRDSAMYRCASSGNRYNEQFFGPGTRLTVL.

The chain is built from TRBV6-5 and TRBJ1-3, with D maybe TRBD1 (5 bases). In germline, CDR1 is MNHEY, CDR2 SVGAGI. Trimming left V 4 bases short and J 1 base short, with 8 bases between. The CDR3 totals 14 residues. The CDR3 DNA reads as TGTGCCAGCAGTTTCGCAGGGTCTGGAAACACCATATATTTT. Protein: CASSFAGSGNTIYF.

The sample holds a few counts of this clonotype. V is TRBV2 and J is TRBJ2-1; D remains unclear. The CDR3 has 13 amino acids. CDR1 SNHLY and CDR2 FYNNEI come from the germline V gene. V lost 4 bases, J lost 9 bases, and 13 bases lay in between. The CDR3 reads CASSVVNGGEQFF. DNA for the CDR3: TGTGCCAGCAGTGTCGTCAATGGTGGTGAGCAGTTCTTC.

The chain uses TRBV3-1 and TRBJ2-4, with TRBD2 matching over 11 bases. Trimming took 3 bases from V and 8 from J; bases not matched to a gene: 9. This CDR3 has 16 amino acids. CDR1 and CDR2 (germline): LGHDT, YNNKEL (reference sequence). CDR3 coding DNA: TGTGCCAGCAGCCAGGTTCCCGGGACTAGCGGTTACATTCAGTACTTC. It specifies CASSQVPGTSGYIQYF.

This chain links TRBV4-1 with TRBJ2-5; D unresolved. V was cut by 4 bases and J by 3 bases, with 12 bases left in between. This CDR3 is 14 amino acids long. Germline CDR1 is MGHRA and CDR2 is YSYEKL. As DNA, the CDR3 is TGCGCCAGCAGCCTTCGAATAGTTGAAGAGACCCAGTACTTC. It translates to CASSLRIVEETQYF.

A few counts support this clonotype. This sequence joins TRBV20-1 and TRBJ2-5; 7 nucleotides match TRBD2. Germline values: CDR1 DFQATT, CDR2 SNEGSKA (reference sequence). The V segment lost 8 bases and the J segment 5 bases; nucleotides outside the gene matches: 11. CDR3 length: 13 amino acids. CDR3: CSTPASGTETQYF. CDR3 nucleotide sequence: TGCAGTACCCCGGCTAGCGGCACGGAGACCCAGTACTTC.

A few counts support this clonotype. A read error may produce the germline difference seen at one junction end. The chain couples TRBV5-6 to TRBJ1-5; maybe TRBD1 (5 bases). The germline CDR1 and CDR2 sequences are SGHDT and YYEEEE. This CDR3 is built from 15 residues. The CDR3 DNA is TGTGCCACCAGCGTCGGGGGGAGTGGAGATCAGCCCCAGCATTTT. It codes for CATSVGGSGDQPQHF. The whole variable domain, remainder taken from reference TRBV5-6 and TRBJ1-5, is DAGVTQSPTHLIKTRGQQVTLRCSPKSGHDTVSWYQQALGQGPQFIFQYYEEEERQRGNFPDRFSGHQFPNYSSELNVNALLLGDSALYLCATSVGGSGDQPQHFGDGTRLSIL.

The V call is TRBV12-3 or TRBV12-4, the J call TRBJ2-3; TRBD2 aligns across 10 bases. V trimming: 6 bases; J trimming: 6 bases; junction bases outside the gene matches: 9. This CDR3 is 15 amino acids long. The CDR3 sequence: CASSPAGGPPDTQYF. The CDR3, as DNA: TGTGCCAGCAGCCCAGCGGGGGGGCCCCCCGATACGCAGTATTTT.

With respect to this clonotype: A junction boundary mismatches the germline segment, possibly from a read error. V gene TRBV6-5 combines with J gene TRBJ2-3; perhaps D is TRBD1 or TRBD2 (6 bases each). CDR3 length: 15 residues. The germline gives CDR1 MNHEY, CDR2 SVGAGI. In DNA, the CDR3 is TGTGCCAGCAGTAACCGGGACGGGGGCACAGATGCGCAGTATTTT. Translation gives CASSNRDGGTDAQYF.

This chain uses TRBV6-5 with TRBJ1-6, with a tentative D call TRBD1 (6 bases). Germline loops: CDR1 MNHEY, CDR2 SVGAGI. V shed 5 bases and J shed 5 bases, with 16 bases lying between them. This CDR3 has 16 amino acids. The CDR3 spells CASSPQGGRDNSPLHF. CDR3 nucleotide sequence: TGTGCCAGCAGTCCACAGGGTGGAAGGGATAATTCACCCCTCCACTTT.

J is TRBJ2-1 and V is TRBV6-5; 10 nucleotides agree with TRBD1. The V gene end was trimmed by 6 bases and the J gene end by 13 bases; junction bases not matched to a gene: 18. The CDR3 loop spans 16 amino acids. The V gene's germline CDR1 is MNHEY and CDR2 SVGAGI. The DNA for the CDR3 is TGTGCCAGCAGACCCGTGACAGGGGGCGAGGGAGTGACCCAGTTCTTC. This gives the protein CASRPVTGGEGVTQFF.

This clonotype was seen a handful of times. This chain joins TRBV5-6 and TRBJ2-7, with D tentatively TRBD1 or TRBD2 (5 bases each). Germline assignment: CDR1 SGHDT and CDR2 YYEEEE. The CDR3 is made up of 13 amino acids. V was clipped by 1 base and J by 2 bases, with 7 bases between them. The CDR3 region is CASSLKGPYEQYF. The CDR3 nucleotides are TGTGCCAGCAGCTTGAAGGGACCCTACGAGCAGTACTTC.

This chain joins TRBV5-1 and TRBJ2-7; D is possibly TRBD2 (6 bases). Germline V CDR1 and CDR2: SGHRS, YFSETQ. The CDR3 runs 15 residues. V lost 0 bases to trimming and J lost 2 bases, with 12 bases between them. Here the CDR3 reads CASSLGAAGTYEQYF. In nucleotides, the CDR3 is TGCGCCAGCAGCTTGGGAGCGGCGGGAACCTACGAGCAGTACTTC.

Note on this clonotype: With a much larger clone just one base away, this may be a read error. The chain employs TRBV5-1 and TRBJ2-1; 7 bases fit TRBD2. Matching the DNA end better, TRBJ2-7 makes the J call doubtful. Germline V gives CDR1 SGHRS, CDR2 YFSETQ. The CDR3 extends over 14 amino acids. The chain's CDR3 is CASSLDGGGGEQYF. In DNA form, the CDR3 reads TGCGCCAGCAGCTTGGACGGCGGGGGTGGTGAGCAGTACTTC.

The V call is TRBV7-9, the J call TRBJ1-4; D unresolved. CDR1 and CDR2 (germline): SEHNR, FQNEAQ (reference sequence). Trimming pared 8 bases from V and 0 bases from J, leaving 10 bases between. The CDR3 runs 14 residues. CDR3 nucleotides: TGTGCCAGCGCAGTGGATACAACTAATGAAAAACTGTTTTTT. This encodes CASAVDTTNEKLFF. Complete variable domain (other parts from reference TRBV7-9 and TRBJ1-4): DTGVSQNPRHKITKRGQNVTFRCDPISEHNRLYWYRQTLGQGPEFLTYFQNEAQLEKSRLLSDRFSAERPKGSFSTLEIQRTEQGDSAMYLCASAVDTTNEKLFFGSGTQLSVL.

The chain couples TRBV4-2 to TRBJ2-1, with 10 nucleotides matching TRBD2. Trimming took 1 base from V and 7 from J; bases not matched to a gene: 7. Germline CDR1 is LGHNA and CDR2 is YNFKEQ. There are 16 residues in the CDR3. CDR3 in DNA: TGTGCCAGCAGCCAAGTCGGAAGCGGGGGGGCGAATGAGCAGTTCTTC. Translating it yields CASSQVGSGGANEQFF.

In its sample, this clonotype was seen a few times. The chain joins TRBV19 to TRBJ2-1; TRBD1 agrees at 8 bases. Germline loops: CDR1 LNHDA, CDR2 SQIVND (reference sequence). This CDR3 contains 13 residues. V lost 10 bases, J lost 9 bases, and 11 bases stayed unmatched. In DNA, the CDR3 is TGTGCCACCTCCCCTACAGGGGGAGGTGAGCAGTTCTTC. Amino acid sequence: CATSPTGGGEQFF.

There are many counts of this clonotype. This chain connects TRBV12-3 or TRBV12-4 to TRBJ1-2; D not resolved. V lost 7 bases and J lost 0, with 9 bases in between. The CDR3 is 13 amino acids. CDR3 nucleotide sequence: TGTGCCAGCAAGCGGTCGTCTAACTATGGCTACACCTTC. Amino acids: CASKRSSNYGYTF.

This clonotype appeared a few times. CDR3 DNA sequence: TGTGCCAGCAGCCAAGGTGGAGGGTTAATGCTATCTGAAAAACTGTTTTTT. This translates into CASSQGGGLMLSEKLFF. The V and J genes are TRBV4-2 and TRBJ1-4, with D uncertain. Germline CDR1 and CDR2: LGHNA and YNFKEQ. Trimming cost V 1 base and J 7 bases, with 19 bases left between them. The CDR3 spans 17 residues.